This record concerns one T cell receptor (beta chain) sequence. This sample stems from a study of T cells in Graves' hyperthyroidism and ophthalmopathy. It was RNA transcripts that yielded the amplified TCR beta CDR3 regions. First-round RT-PCR with HTBI primers amplified the TCR CDR3 region. Each CDR3 protein gets one entry after TCRdb re-called the multiplex PCR reads with MiXCR. The data show roughly 420,000 distinct CDR3 sequences, around 14% seen once. The V and J ends lost 5 bases and 2 bases respectively, with 19 bases between them. This CDR3 comprises 16 residues. CDR1 SGHRS and CDR2 YFSETQ come from the germline V gene. The study defined stable Graves' hyperthyroidism as no ophthalmopathy progression within 18 months.

V is TRBV5-1 and J is TRBJ1-1, with a weak D call TRBD1 (6 bases). Input material: blood. This receptor was taken from a young woman with Graves' hyperthyroidism. The CDR3 DNA sequence: TGCGCCAGCAGGTTAACGGGGGGGACAATAAACACTGAAGCTTTCTTT. It translates to CASRLTGGTINTEAFF.